A single sample is the source of the 15 T cell receptor beta chains below, sequenced in a study of blood T cell repertoires in COVID-19. Sequencing used immunoSEQ multiplex PCR; TCRdb keeps in-frame clones, though not all of them. The repertoire holds around 98,000 clones, around nine tenths seen once, with roughly 4.3% in the top ten. Material for sequencing was peripheral blood. All receptors derive from a man between 65 and 85 years old with acute or convalescent COVID-19.

This chain connects TRBV6-5 to TRBJ1-1; no reliable D call. The length of the CDR3 is 14 residues. CDR1 MNHEY and CDR2 SVGAGI come from the germline V gene. V was trimmed by 4 bases and J by 7 bases, leaving 16 bases between them. The CDR3, as DNA: TGTGCCAGCAGTTCAAGACCCCCGGGGTATGAAGCTTTCTTT. As protein: CASSSRPPGYEAFF.

This clone showed up just once. This chain connects TRBV19 to TRBJ1-2, with D possibly TRBD1 on 6 matching bases. V was shortened by 3 bases and J by 7 bases, with 21 bases between the two germline ends. This CDR3 is 16 amino acids long. Germline assignment: CDR1 LNHDA and CDR2 SQIVND (reference sequence). The DNA of the CDR3 is TGTGCCAGTAGTATTGGGACAAGGTCTACCGCGGCTGGCTACACCTTC. Its protein is CASSIGTRSTAAGYTF.

The chain links TRBV6-1 to TRBJ1-4; 9 positions agree with TRBD1. This CDR3 spans 16 amino acids. The germline V gene encodes CDR1 MNHNS and CDR2 SASEGT. J gave up 7 bases and V 0 bases, and 6 bases lay outside the gene matches. The CDR3 DNA follows: TGTGCCAGCAGTGAAGCGTTGGGACAGGGAACTGAAAAACTGTTTTTT. Translation gives CASSEALGQGTEKLFF.

V usage is TRBV5-8 and J usage is TRBJ2-2, with 9 bases aligning to TRBD2. V lost 4 bases, J lost 5 bases, and 18 bases stayed unmatched. The CDR3 has 19 residues. Germline lookup yields CDR1 SGHTS and CDR2 YDEGEE. The CDR3 DNA reads TGTGCCAGCAGCCGTATGGATAGCGGGGGCGCCGCGGGGACCGGGGAGCTGTTTTTT. This sequence encodes CASSRMDSGGAAGTGELFF.

The chain carries TRBV10-1 and TRBJ1-1; D unclear. Germline V gene data show CDR1 as WNHNN and CDR2 as SYGVQD (reference sequence). The germline V and J ends were trimmed by 5 bases and 1 base, with 8 bases remaining between them. The CDR3 is made up of 13 amino acids. The CDR3 DNA follows: TGCGCCAGCAGTTCTAACCGGAACACTGAAGCTTTCTTT. As protein: CASSSNRNTEAFF.

The chain uses TRBV5-1 and TRBJ2-3; 7 positions match TRBD1. Trimming at V came to 4 bases and at J to 1 base, leaving 6 bases not matched to a gene. CDR3 length equals 15 residues. Germline CDR1 and CDR2: SGHRS and YFSETQ. CDR3 in amino acids: CASSLYTGGTDTQYF. CDR3 DNA sequence: TGCGCCAGCAGCCTGTACACAGGGGGCACAGATACGCAGTATTTT. The full variable domain, rest sourced from reference TRBV5-1 and TRBJ2-3, is KAGVTQTPRYLIKTRGQQVTLSCSPISGHRSVSWYQQTPGQGLQFLFEYFSETQRNKGNFPGRFSGRQFSNSRSEMNVSTLELGDSALYLCASSLYTGGTDTQYFGPGTRLTVL.

This chain uses TRBV28 with TRBJ1-2; TRBD1 matches 9 bases. CDR3 size: 18 residues. Germline V gives CDR1 MDHEN, CDR2 SYDVKM. The ends lost 1 base at V and 4 bases at J; junction bases unmatched: 13. CDR3 protein: CASSLSTAVQGASYGYTF. The CDR3 DNA is TGTGCCAGCAGTTTATCTACCGCCGTACAGGGGGCCAGCTATGGCTACACCTTC.

This chain uses TRBV5-1 with TRBJ1-2, with TRBD1 matching 10 bases. CDR3 length: 15 residues. J was trimmed by 3 bases and V by 7 bases; bases with no gene match: 9. CDR1 and CDR2 (germline): SGHRS, YFSETQ. Written as DNA, the CDR3 is TGCGCCAGCCGCCAGACAGGGGGCGCAGACTATGGCTACACCTTC. Amino acids: CASRQTGGADYGYTF.

This chain uses TRBV28 with TRBJ2-5; 9 positions match TRBD1. The CDR3 is 15 residues long. The germline V gene has CDR1 MDHEN and CDR2 SYDVKM. The ends lost 6 bases at V and 5 bases at J; junction bases unmatched: 10. The CDR3 loop reads CASRLDRGKVETQYF. The DNA of the CDR3 is TGTGCCAGCAGGTTGGACAGGGGAAAAGTGGAGACCCAGTACTTC.

The rearrangement links TRBV18 to TRBJ2-3; a possible D gene is TRBD1 (5 bases). The germline V and J ends were trimmed by 0 bases and 1 base, with 11 bases remaining between them. CDR3 length: 16 amino acids. Germline V gives CDR1 KGHSH, CDR2 LQKENI. DNA for the CDR3: TGTGCCAGCTCACCACCCCAGGGATGGGGCACAGATACGCAGTATTTT. Its protein product is CASSPPQGWGTDTQYF. Full variable domain (rest looked up from reference TRBV18 and TRBJ2-3): NAGVMQNPRHLVRRRGQEARLRCSPMKGHSHVYWYRQLPEEGLKFMVYLQKENIIDESGMPKERFSAEFPKEGPSILRIQQVVRGDSAAYFCASSPPQGWGTDTQYFGPGTRLTVL.

This chain links TRBV5-1 with TRBJ2-5; D may be TRBD1 (7 bases). The V gene lost 1 base and the J gene lost 5 bases, with 15 bases spanning the gap. Germline values: CDR1 SGHRS, CDR2 YFSETQ. CDR3 size: 15 residues. CDR3 amino acids: CASSLWQGEAETQYF. The CDR3 coding sequence is TGCGCCAGCAGCTTGTGGCAGGGGGAGGCGGAGACCCAGTACTTC.

The chain employs TRBV19 and TRBJ1-1; D may be TRBD1 (6 bases). Germline CDR1 LNHDA, CDR2 SQIVND (reference sequence). The CDR3 is 12 amino acids. V was cut by 4 bases and J by 8 bases, with 11 bases left in between. CDR3 bases: TGTGCCAGTAGTACAGGGGCAGGGGAAGCTTTCTTT. Protein sequence: CASSTGAGEAFF.

The gene calls are TRBV15 and TRBJ2-3, with TRBD2 matching over 10 bases. This CDR3 region has 18 residues. The germline V gene encodes CDR1 LNHNV and CDR2 YYDKDF (reference sequence). V was pared by 0 bases and J by 4 bases, with 10 bases of the junction left unmatched. The CDR3, as DNA: TGTGCCACCAGCAGAGATGCCCCAGCGGGGGGGCTTCCAGATACGCAGTATTTT. It encodes CATSRDAPAGGLPDTQYF.

V is TRBV5-1 and J is TRBJ1-4; 9 positions agree with TRBD1. The ends lost 3 bases at V and 0 bases at J; junction bases unmatched: 9. Germline V gene data show CDR1 as SGHRS and CDR2 as YFSETQ. CDR3 length: 18 residues. The CDR3 nucleotides are TGCGCCAGCAGCTATTCCGGGACAGGGTTTGCAACTAATGAAAAACTGTTTTTT. This translates into CASSYSGTGFATNEKLFF.

The CDR3 protein is CASSLSGGREETQYF. The CDR3 coding sequence is TGTGCCAGCAGCTTAAGCGGGGGCCGGGAGGAGACCCAGTACTTC. The chain is built from TRBV7-3 and TRBJ2-5, with a tentative D call TRBD2 (7 bases). Per germline, CDR1 SGHTA and CDR2 FQGTGA. Trimming removed 1 base at V and 5 bases at J, with 14 bases between. This CDR3 contains 15 residues.